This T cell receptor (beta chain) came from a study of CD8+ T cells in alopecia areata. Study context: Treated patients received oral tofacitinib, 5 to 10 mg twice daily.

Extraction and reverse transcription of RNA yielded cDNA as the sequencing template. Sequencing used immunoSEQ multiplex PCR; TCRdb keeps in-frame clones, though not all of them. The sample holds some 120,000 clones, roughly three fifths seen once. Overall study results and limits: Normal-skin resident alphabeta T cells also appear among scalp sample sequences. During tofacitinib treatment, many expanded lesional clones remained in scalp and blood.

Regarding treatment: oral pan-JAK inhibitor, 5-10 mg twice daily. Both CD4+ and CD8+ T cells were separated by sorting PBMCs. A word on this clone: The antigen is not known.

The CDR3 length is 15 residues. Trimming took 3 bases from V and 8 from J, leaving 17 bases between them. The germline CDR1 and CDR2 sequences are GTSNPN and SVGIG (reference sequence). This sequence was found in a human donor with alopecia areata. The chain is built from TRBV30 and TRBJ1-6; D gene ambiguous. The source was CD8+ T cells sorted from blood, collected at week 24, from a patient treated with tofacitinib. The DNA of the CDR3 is TGTGCCTGGAGCGTCCTGAGCAGTTTGGATTCACCCCTCCACTTT. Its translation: CAWSVLSSLDSPLHF.